Sequencing of this TCR beta chain was carried out in a study of blood T cell repertoires in COVID-19. Study information: In each case, the material was cDNA or gDNA derived from T cells, B-cell-depleted T cells, or PBMCs.

This CDR3 is built from 12 residues. Trimming cost V 3 bases and J 5 bases, with 7 bases left between them. Per the original data handling: How many nucleated cells were present was estimated from reference gene primer amplification. Only in-frame clones appear in the TCRdb table, and some are missing; sequencing was by immunoSEQ multiplex PCR. That table furnishes V, J and clone size, whereas the DNA furnished D and trimming. Among about 220,000 clones listed, 90% were seen once. This clone was seen a handful of times. The sequenced material came from PBMCs or T cells enriched from blood (not recorded which). The receptor's source is a man aged 25-45 years who had been exposed to COVID-19. The gene calls are TRBV12-3 or TRBV12-4 and TRBJ1-2; unclear D gene. CDR3 sequence reads: CASSFYTYGYTF. Written as DNA, the CDR3 is TGTGCCAGCAGTTTTTATACTTATGGCTACACCTTC.